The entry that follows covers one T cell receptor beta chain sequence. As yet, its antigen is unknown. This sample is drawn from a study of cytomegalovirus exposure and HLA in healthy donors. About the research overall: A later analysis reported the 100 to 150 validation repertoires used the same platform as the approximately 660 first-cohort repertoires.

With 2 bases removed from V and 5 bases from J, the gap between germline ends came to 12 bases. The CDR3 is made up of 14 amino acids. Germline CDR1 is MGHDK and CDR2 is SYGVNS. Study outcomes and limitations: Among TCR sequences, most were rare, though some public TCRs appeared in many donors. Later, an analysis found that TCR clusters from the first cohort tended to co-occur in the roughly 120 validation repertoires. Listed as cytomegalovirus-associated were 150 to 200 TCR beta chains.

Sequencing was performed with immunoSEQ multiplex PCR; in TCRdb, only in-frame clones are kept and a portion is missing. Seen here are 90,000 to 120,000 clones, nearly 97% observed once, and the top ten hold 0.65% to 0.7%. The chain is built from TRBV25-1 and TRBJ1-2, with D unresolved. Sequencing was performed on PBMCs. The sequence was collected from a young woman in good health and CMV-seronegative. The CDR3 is CASSEAGVRYGYTF. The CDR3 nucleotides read TGTGCCAGCAGTGAAGCGGGTGTGAGGTATGGCTACACCTTC.